The 30 T cell receptor beta chains reported below all come from one sample, sequenced in a study of T cells after posttransplantation cyclophosphamide. The repertoire was sequenced with immunoSEQ multiplex PCR; TCRdb's copy has only in-frame clones and lacks some. The data show thousands of clones, 60% to 80% seen once. Busulfan-fludarabine conditioning, marrow transplant, and cyclophosphamide on days +3 and +4 were administered. The sample consisted of CD8+ T cells sorted from PBMCs, taken 950 to 1,200 days after allogeneic stem cell transplant with posttransplant cyclophosphamide. These receptor sequences come from a female patient aged 40 to 55 who received an allogeneic stem cell transplant from a related donor, was CMV-positive, and had no GVHD. T cells may partly derive from the graft donor.

This clone showed up just once. V and J are TRBV11-3 and TRBJ2-2; D is possibly TRBD1 (6 bases). Trimming pared 4 bases from V and 5 bases from J, leaving 11 bases between. CDR1 and CDR2 (germline): SGHNT, YENEEA. This CDR3 spans 14 amino acids. In nucleotides, the CDR3 is TGTGCCAGCAGCTCAGGGGTCGGGACCGGGGAGCTGTTTTTT. Translated, it gives CASSSGVGTGELFF.

The chain combines TRBV11-2 with TRBJ1-4; D unclear. The CDR3 has 13 residues. Trimming shortened V by 0 bases and J by 6 bases, and 5 bases separated the two germline ends. Germline V gene lookup returns CDR1 SGHAT and CDR2 FQNNGV. Written as DNA, the CDR3 is TGTGCCAGCAGCTTAGACAGTTATGAAAAACTGTTTTTT. Translated, it gives CASSLDSYEKLFF.

This clone was seen a handful of times. The genes are TRBV6-6 and TRBJ2-1; 10 bases agree with TRBD2. With 8 bases clipped from V and 9 bases from J, the junction kept 4 bases outside the gene matches. The CDR3 runs to 12 residues. Germline CDR1 reads MNHNY; CDR2 reads SVGAGI (reference sequence). DNA of the CDR3: TGTGCCAGCGGTCTAGCGGGGGTTGAGCAGTTCTTC. Amino acids: CASGLAGVEQFF.

This clone was counted once. The V and J genes are TRBV19 and TRBJ1-6; TRBD1 might be the D (6 bases). The CDR3 loop spans 14 amino acids. Germline CDR1 and CDR2: LNHDA and SQIVND (reference sequence). Deletions cut 3 bases from V and 10 bases from J, with 13 bases between. CDR3 DNA sequence: TGTGCCAGTAGTATTGAACAGGGCGGGTCACCCCTCCACTTT. Translation: CASSIEQGGSPLHF.

The chain employs TRBV5-6 and TRBJ1-2; 7 bases fit TRBD1. The length of the CDR3 is 15 residues. Losses at the gene ends were 0 bases for V and 6 bases for J; bases not matched to a gene: 8. The germline V gene encodes CDR1 SGHDT and CDR2 YYEEEE. CDR3 nucleotide sequence: TGTGCCAGCAGCTTGGTAGGGGGCGGATACGATGGCTACACCTTC. This encodes CASSLVGGGYDGYTF.

The V gene is TRBV7-9, the J gene TRBJ2-7; 9 bases line up with TRBD1. With V trimmed by 7 bases and J by 5 bases, 9 bases remained unmatched. Germline assignment: CDR1 SEHNR and CDR2 FQNEAQ (reference sequence). This CDR3 is built from 14 residues. This chain's CDR3 is CASKRTGEGDEQYF. In DNA, the CDR3 is TGTGCCAGCAAACGGACAGGGGAGGGTGACGAGCAGTACTTC. The complete variable domain, with remaining parts taken from reference TRBV7-9 and TRBJ2-7, reads DTGVSQNPRHKITKRGQNVTFRCDPISEHNRLYWYRQTLGQGPEFLTYFQNEAQLEKSRLLSDRFSAERPKGSFSTLEIQRTEQGDSAMYLCASKRTGEGDEQYFGPGTRLTVT.

This chain joins TRBV9 and TRBJ2-3; weak D call: TRBD1 (6 bases). The CDR3 extends over 15 amino acids. Trimming cost V 1 base and J 3 bases, with 12 bases left between them. CDR1 and CDR2 from the germline V gene are SGDLS and YYNGEE. The CDR3 spells CASSVNNRATDTQYF. CDR3 DNA sequence: TGTGCCAGCAGCGTAAACAACAGGGCAACAGATACGCAGTATTTT.

The chain carries TRBV5-7 and TRBJ1-5; 7 positions agree with TRBD1. TRBV5-7 is classed as an ORF, of uncertain function. This CDR3 is built from 15 residues. Trimming cost V 5 bases and J 0 bases; bases outside gene matches: 5. The DNA of the CDR3 is TGTGCCAGCAGGCACTACAGGGGTAGCAATCAGCCCCAGCATTTT. The encoded protein is CASRHYRGSNQPQHF.

V gene TRBV6-5 combines with J gene TRBJ1-1; 9 bases fit TRBD1. The CDR3 has 14 amino acids. V shed 10 bases and J 0 bases; nucleotides not matched to a gene: 6. Germline V gene lookup returns CDR1 MNHEY and CDR2 SVGAGI. Written as DNA, the CDR3 is TGTGCCACCTCAGACAGGGGGATGAACACTGAAGCTTTCTTT. As protein: CATSDRGMNTEAFF.

The chain has TRBV2 and TRBJ2-7; 7 bases match TRBD2. Germline CDR1 SNHLY, CDR2 FYNNEI. With 2 bases clipped from V and 0 bases from J, the junction kept 7 bases outside the gene matches. This CDR3 spans 16 amino acids. The CDR3 reads CASSEPGLGLSYEQYF. CDR3 sequence (DNA): TGTGCCAGCAGTGAACCCGGACTAGGACTCTCCTACGAGCAGTACTTC.

The chain couples TRBV6-1 to TRBJ1-1; D not certain. The ends were cut back, 5 bases at V and 11 bases at J, with 21 bases in the middle. The length of the CDR3 is 14 residues. CDR1 MNHNS and CDR2 SASEGT come from the germline V gene. CDR3: CASSTPNRGLEAFF. CDR3 nucleotides: TGTGCCAGCAGTACCCCGAACCGGGGTTTGGAGGCTTTCTTT.

This chain uses TRBV5-1 with TRBJ2-3; D remains unclear. CDR1 and CDR2 from the germline V gene are SGHRS and YFSETQ. The CDR3 covers 15 residues. With 0 bases removed from V and 0 bases from J, the gap between germline ends came to 8 bases. CDR3 protein: CASSLGQTSTDTQYF. CDR3 DNA sequence: TGCGCCAGCAGCTTGGGGCAGACTAGCACAGATACGCAGTATTTT.

V is TRBV21-1 and J is TRBJ2-7; TRBD1, the D gene given by the table, was not confirmed from the DNA. TRBV21-1 is classified as a pseudogene. This CDR3 is 15 amino acids long. The CDR3 sequence is CASSKETFQSYEQYF. The CDR3 DNA follows: TGTGCCAGCAGCAAAGAAACATTCCAGTCCTACGAGCAGTACTTC.

This chain uses TRBV6-4 with TRBJ2-3, with D possibly matching TRBD2 (5 bases). The CDR3 totals 14 residues. Trimming removed 6 bases from V and 0 bases from J, with 10 bases in between. CDR1 and CDR2 (germline): MRHNA, SNTAGT. The CDR3 nucleotides are TGTGCCAGCAGCGAGGAGGCTAGCACAGATACGCAGTATTTT. Translated: CASSEEASTDTQYF.

Note on this clone: Distinct nucleotide sequences in the sample also encode this CDR3. The chain uses TRBV9 and TRBJ2-7; perhaps TRBD1 as D (6 bases). The ends were cut back, 8 bases at V and 2 bases at J, with 20 bases in the middle. The CDR3 has 15 amino acids. Germline loops: CDR1 SGDLS, CDR2 YYNGEE. The CDR3, as DNA: TGTGCCAGTATTTTCAGGCAGGGGACGGCCTACGAGCAGTACTTC. Translating it yields CASIFRQGTAYEQYF.

This chain connects TRBV28 to TRBJ1-4, with TRBD1 identical over 10 bases. The V gene end was trimmed by 5 bases and the J gene end by 7 bases; junction bases not matched to a gene: 7. The CDR3 spans 15 residues. Germline assignment: CDR1 MDHEN and CDR2 SYDVKM. DNA of the CDR3: TGTGCCAGCAGTCTCGGGACAGGGGTGGGTGAAAAACTGTTTTTT. Translation gives CASSLGTGVGEKLFF.

This clone has a single count. This same CDR3 is encoded by further DNA sequences in the sample. The chain combines TRBV9 with TRBJ2-7, with D perhaps TRBD1 (6 bases). The CDR3 contains 15 residues. Deletions cut 10 bases from V and 2 bases from J, with 22 bases between. The germline CDR1 and CDR2 sequences are SGDLS and YYNGEE. The CDR3 spells CACCFKQGTAYEQYF. CDR3 DNA: TGTGCCTGTTGTTTCAAGCAGGGGACGGCCTACGAGCAGTACTTC.

The chain recombines TRBV4-2 with TRBJ1-1; D might be TRBD1 (6 bases). This CDR3 contains 17 residues. Between the trimmed V and J ends, which lost 1 base and 4 bases, there was a span of 19 bases. Germline loops: CDR1 LGHNA, CDR2 YNFKEQ. The DNA of the CDR3 is TGTGCCAGCAGCCAAGGCCCGGTTGGGGGGGCGGGCACTGAAGCTTTCTTT. Its translation: CASSQGPVGGAGTEAFF.

The rearrangement joins TRBV19 to TRBJ2-7; 8 nucleotides align to TRBD1. This CDR3 is built from 13 residues. Germline V gene data show CDR1 as LNHDA and CDR2 as SQIVND (reference sequence). V shed 6 bases, J shed 2 bases, and the junction held 3 bases outside the gene matches. CDR3 protein: CASRSTGAYEQYF. CDR3 bases: TGTGCCAGTAGATCGACAGGGGCCTACGAGCAGTACTTC.

This clone was counted only a few times. Other DNA sequences in the same sample also yield this CDR3. This chain joins TRBV9 and TRBJ2-7; 9 nucleotides line up with TRBD1. Germline V gene sequence: CDR1 SGDLS, CDR2 YYNGEE. CDR3 length equals 15 residues. Germline trimming cut 8 bases from V and 2 bases from J; bases unmatched to any gene: 11. This chain's CDR3 is CASIIGQGTAYEQYF. The CDR3, as DNA: TGTGCCAGTATCATCGGACAGGGGACGGCCTACGAGCAGTACTTC.

The chain has TRBV9 and TRBJ2-1; 10 bases match TRBD1. CDR1 and CDR2 from the germline V gene are SGDLS and YYNGEE. This CDR3 is built from 15 residues. The trim removed 3 bases at V and 8 bases at J, leaving 8 bases unmatched. The CDR3 DNA reads as TGTGCCAGCAGCGCCCGGGACAGGGGTGTTTATGAGCAGTTCTTC. Translating it yields CASSARDRGVYEQFF.

A few counts support this clone. The chain uses TRBV9 and TRBJ2-7; 9 bases map to TRBD1. Trimming took 3 bases from V and 5 from J; bases not matched to a gene: 6. The CDR3 sequence is 14 residues long. The germline CDR1 and CDR2 sequences are SGDLS and YYNGEE. CDR3 sequence (DNA): TGTGCCAGCAGCGACGGACAGGGGCTCAACGAGCAGTACTTC. It specifies CASSDGQGLNEQYF.

Points on this clone: This sample includes further DNA sequences coding for the same CDR3. The V and J genes are TRBV9 and TRBJ2-7, with 9 bases lining up with TRBD1. The CDR3 is made up of 15 amino acids. V shed 5 bases and J 4 bases; nucleotides not matched to a gene: 10. Germline values: CDR1 SGDLS, CDR2 YYNGEE. CDR3 amino acids: CASSIGQGTAYEQYF. The CDR3 DNA reads TGTGCCAGCAGTATCGGACAGGGGACGGCATACGAGCAGTACTTC.

This clone was detected once. The chain employs TRBV27 and TRBJ2-7; tentatively, D is TRBD2 (6 bases). V dropped 4 bases and J dropped 0 bases, with 13 bases sitting between them. The CDR3 sequence is 15 residues long. Germline assignment: CDR1 MNHEY and CDR2 SMNVEV (reference sequence). The CDR3 nucleotides read TGTGCCAGCAGTTGGGAGGCGGGGAGCTCCTACGAGCAGTACTTC. Residues: CASSWEAGSSYEQYF.

This clone has just a few counts. In the same sample, other DNA sequences code for this CDR3. V gene TRBV9 combines with J gene TRBJ2-7; a weak D match, TRBD1 (6 bases). CDR3 length: 15 residues. Trimming took off 4 bases at V and 4 bases at J, with 18 bases between the two ends. CDR1 SGDLS and CDR2 YYNGEE come from the germline V gene. The CDR3 sequence: CASSFKQGTAYEQYF. DNA for the CDR3: TGTGCCAGCAGCTTCAAGCAGGGGACGGCATACGAGCAGTACTTC.

The rearrangement joins TRBV7-9 to TRBJ2-7, with 11 nucleotides matching TRBD1. The length of the CDR3 is 15 residues. Germline V gene lookup returns CDR1 SEHNR and CDR2 FQNEAQ (reference sequence). After removal of 3 bases from V and 7 bases from J, the junction contained 8 bases not matched to a gene. The CDR3 spells CASSLGDRGVREQYF. In nucleotides, the CDR3 is TGTGCCAGCAGCTTGGGGGACAGGGGGGTTCGGGAGCAGTACTTC.

The count of this clone is one. The same CDR3 arises from other DNA sequences in this sample as well. V is TRBV9 and J is TRBJ2-7, with unresolved D. V shed 10 bases and J shed 2 bases, with 22 bases lying between them. The CDR3 is 15 amino acids. CDR1 SGDLS and CDR2 YYNGEE come from the germline V gene. This chain's CDR3 is CACFIRQKTAYEQYF. CDR3 DNA: TGTGCCTGTTTTATCAGGCAGAAGACGGCCTACGAGCAGTACTTC.

The chain joins TRBV4-3 to TRBJ1-2; 11 bases match TRBD1. V lost 2 bases and J lost 4; bases outside the gene matches: 3. From germline, CDR1 is LGHNA and CDR2 YSLEER. The CDR3 covers 15 residues. CDR3 residues: CASSQSGTGGYGYTF. For the CDR3, the DNA is TGCGCCAGCAGCCAATCCGGGACAGGGGGCTATGGCTACACCTTC.

The V call is TRBV5-1, the J call TRBJ2-1; 9 bases fit TRBD1. Per the germline V gene, CDR1 is SGHRS and CDR2 is YFSETQ. This CDR3 is 16 amino acids long. Losses at the gene ends were 0 bases for V and 9 bases for J; bases not matched to a gene: 10. In nucleotides, the CDR3 is TGCGCCAGCAGCTTGGCCGAACAGGGGGCCTTTATTGAGCAGTTCTTC. Amino acids: CASSLAEQGAFIEQFF. Full variable domain (remainder filled in from reference TRBV5-1 and TRBJ2-1): KAGVTQTPRYLIKTRGQQVTLSCSPISGHRSVSWYQQTPGQGLQFLFEYFSETQRNKGNFPGRFSGRQFSNSRSEMNVSTLELGDSALYLCASSLAEQGAFIEQFFGPGTRLTVL.

Note on this clone: Only one base separates this from a far larger clonotype, so it likely reflects a read error. The V call is TRBV5-1, the J call TRBJ1-2; 10 bases fit TRBD1. The CDR3 is made up of 15 amino acids. CDR1 SGHRS and CDR2 YFSETQ come from the germline V gene. CDR3 DNA: TGCGCCAGCAGCTTGGGGGACGACAGGGGGCAAGGCTGCACCTTC. Amino acid sequence: CASSLGDDRGQGCTF.